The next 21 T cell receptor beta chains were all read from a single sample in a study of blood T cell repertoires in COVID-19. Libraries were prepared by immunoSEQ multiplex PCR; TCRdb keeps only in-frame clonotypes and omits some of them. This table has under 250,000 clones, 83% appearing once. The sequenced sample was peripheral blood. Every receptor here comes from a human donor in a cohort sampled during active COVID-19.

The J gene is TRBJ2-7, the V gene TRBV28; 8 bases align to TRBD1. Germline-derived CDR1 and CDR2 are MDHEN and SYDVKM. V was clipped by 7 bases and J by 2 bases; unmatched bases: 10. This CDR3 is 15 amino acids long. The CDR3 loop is CASTDGQGSAYEQYF. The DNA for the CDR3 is TGTGCCAGCACCGACGGACAGGGTAGCGCCTACGAGCAGTACTTC.

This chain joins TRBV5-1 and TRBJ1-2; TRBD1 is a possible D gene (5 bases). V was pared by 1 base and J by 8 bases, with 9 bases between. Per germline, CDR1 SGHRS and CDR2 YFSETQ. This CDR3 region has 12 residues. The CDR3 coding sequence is TGCGCCAGCAGCTTGACAGGCGGCGGCTACACCTTC. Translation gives CASSLTGGGYTF. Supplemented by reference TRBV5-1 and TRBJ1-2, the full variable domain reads KAGVTQTPRYLIKTRGQQVTLSCSPISGHRSVSWYQQTPGQGLQFLFEYFSETQRNKGNFPGRFSGRQFSNSRSEMNVSTLELGDSALYLCASSLTGGGYTFGSGTRLTVV.

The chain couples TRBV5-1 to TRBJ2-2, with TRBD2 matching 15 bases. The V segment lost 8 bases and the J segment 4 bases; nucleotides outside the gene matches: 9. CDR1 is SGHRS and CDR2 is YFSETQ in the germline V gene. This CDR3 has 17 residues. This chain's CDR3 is CASRPGLAGGITGELFF. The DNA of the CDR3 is TGCGCCAGTAGACCGGGACTAGCGGGAGGAATCACCGGGGAGCTGTTTTTT.

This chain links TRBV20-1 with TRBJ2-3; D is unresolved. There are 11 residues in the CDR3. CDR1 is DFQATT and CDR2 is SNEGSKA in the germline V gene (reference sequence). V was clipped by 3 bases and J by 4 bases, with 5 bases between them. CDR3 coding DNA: TGCAGTGCTAGTCATGCAGATACGCAGTATTTT. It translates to CSASHADTQYF.

CDR3 protein: CASSYPLREVTGELFF. In DNA, the CDR3 is TGTGCCAGCAGTTACCCCTTGCGGGAGGTCACCGGGGAGCTGTTTTTT. V usage is TRBV6-6 and J usage is TRBJ2-2; 8 nucleotides line up with TRBD2. Germline values: CDR1 MNHNY, CDR2 SVGAGI (reference sequence). The CDR3 loop spans 16 amino acids. The trim removed 2 bases at V and 4 bases at J, leaving 6 bases unmatched.

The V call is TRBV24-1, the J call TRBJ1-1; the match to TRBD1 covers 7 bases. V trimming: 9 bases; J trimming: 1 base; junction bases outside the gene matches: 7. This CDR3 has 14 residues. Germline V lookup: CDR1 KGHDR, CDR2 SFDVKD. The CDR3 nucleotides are TGTGCCACCCAGACAGGGTACGGGAACACTGAAGCTTTCTTT. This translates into CATQTGYGNTEAFF.

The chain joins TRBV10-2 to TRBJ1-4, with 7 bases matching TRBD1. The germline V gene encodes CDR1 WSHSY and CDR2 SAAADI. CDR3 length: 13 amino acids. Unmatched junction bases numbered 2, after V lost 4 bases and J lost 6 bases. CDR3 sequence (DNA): TGCGCCAGCAGTGGAGGGACAGATGAAAAACTGTTTTTT. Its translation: CASSGGTDEKLFF.

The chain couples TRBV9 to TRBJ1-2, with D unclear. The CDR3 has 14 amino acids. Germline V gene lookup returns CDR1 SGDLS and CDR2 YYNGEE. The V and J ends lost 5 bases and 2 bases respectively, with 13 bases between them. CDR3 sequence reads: CASRGAWQNYGYTF. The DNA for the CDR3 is TGTGCCAGCAGGGGCGCCTGGCAGAACTATGGCTACACCTTC.

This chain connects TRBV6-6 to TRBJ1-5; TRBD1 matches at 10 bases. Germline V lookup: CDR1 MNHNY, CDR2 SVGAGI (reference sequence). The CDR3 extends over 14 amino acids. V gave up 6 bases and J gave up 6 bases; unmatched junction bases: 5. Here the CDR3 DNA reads TGTGCCAGCAGAGCAGACAGGGGGCCTCAGCCCCAGCATTTT. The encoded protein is CASRADRGPQPQHF.

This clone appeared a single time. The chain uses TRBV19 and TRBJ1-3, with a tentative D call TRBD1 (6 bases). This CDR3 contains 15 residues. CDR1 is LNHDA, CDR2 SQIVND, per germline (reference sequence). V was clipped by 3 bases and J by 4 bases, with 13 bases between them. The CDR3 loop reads CASSMPRGAGNTIYF. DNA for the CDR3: TGTGCCAGTAGTATGCCCAGGGGAGCCGGAAACACCATATATTTT.

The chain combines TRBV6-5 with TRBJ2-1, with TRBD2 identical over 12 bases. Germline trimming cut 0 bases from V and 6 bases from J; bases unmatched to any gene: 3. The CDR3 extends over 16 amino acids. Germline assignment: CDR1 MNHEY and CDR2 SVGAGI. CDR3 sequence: CASSYSPSGGANEQFF. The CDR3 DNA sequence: TGTGCCAGCAGTTACTCACCTAGCGGGGGGGCCAATGAGCAGTTCTTC.

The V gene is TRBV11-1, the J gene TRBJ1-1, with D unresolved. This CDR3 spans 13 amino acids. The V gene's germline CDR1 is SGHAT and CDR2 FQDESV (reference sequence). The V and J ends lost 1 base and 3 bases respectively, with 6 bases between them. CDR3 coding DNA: TGTGCCAGCAGCTTAGTGGAGGACACTGAAGCTTTCTTT. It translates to CASSLVEDTEAFF.

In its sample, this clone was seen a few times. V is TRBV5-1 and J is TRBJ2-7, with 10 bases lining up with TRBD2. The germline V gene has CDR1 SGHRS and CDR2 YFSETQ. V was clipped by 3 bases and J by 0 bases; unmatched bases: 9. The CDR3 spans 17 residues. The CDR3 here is CASSWGSSGSSSYEQYF. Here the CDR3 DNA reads TGCGCCAGCAGCTGGGGCTCTAGCGGGAGTAGCTCCTACGAGCAGTACTTC.

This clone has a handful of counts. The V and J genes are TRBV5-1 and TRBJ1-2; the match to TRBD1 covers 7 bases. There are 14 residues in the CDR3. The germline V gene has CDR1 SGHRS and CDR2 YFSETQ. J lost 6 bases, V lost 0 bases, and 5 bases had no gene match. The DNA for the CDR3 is TGCGCCAGCAGCTTGGGACAGGGTATGGATGGCTACACCTTC. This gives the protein CASSLGQGMDGYTF.

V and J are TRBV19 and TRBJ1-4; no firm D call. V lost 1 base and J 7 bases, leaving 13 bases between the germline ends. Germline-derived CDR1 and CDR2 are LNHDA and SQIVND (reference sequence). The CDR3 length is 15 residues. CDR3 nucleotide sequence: TGTGCCAGTAGTATAGGAGGCTCTATACGTGAAAAACTGTTTTTT. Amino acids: CASSIGGSIREKLFF.

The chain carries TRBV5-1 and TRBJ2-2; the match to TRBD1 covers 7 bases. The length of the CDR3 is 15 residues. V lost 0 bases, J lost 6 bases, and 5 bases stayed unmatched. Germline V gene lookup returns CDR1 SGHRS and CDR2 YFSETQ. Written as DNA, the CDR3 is TGCGCCAGCAGCTTGGGTACAGGGGTCGCCGGGGAGCTGTTTTTT. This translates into CASSLGTGVAGELFF.

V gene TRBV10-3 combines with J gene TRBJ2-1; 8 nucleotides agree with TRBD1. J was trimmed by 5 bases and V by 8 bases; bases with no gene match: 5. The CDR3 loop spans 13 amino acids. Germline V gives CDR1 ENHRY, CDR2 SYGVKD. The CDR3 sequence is CAIQGQGNNEQFF. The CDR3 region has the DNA TGTGCCATCCAAGGACAGGGAAACAATGAGCAGTTCTTC.

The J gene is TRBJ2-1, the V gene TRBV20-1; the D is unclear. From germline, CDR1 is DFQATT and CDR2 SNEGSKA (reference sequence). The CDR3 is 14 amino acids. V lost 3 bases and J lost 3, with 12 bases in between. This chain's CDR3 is CSASRDSYYNEQFF. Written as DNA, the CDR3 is TGCAGTGCTAGTCGCGACTCTTACTACAATGAGCAGTTCTTC.

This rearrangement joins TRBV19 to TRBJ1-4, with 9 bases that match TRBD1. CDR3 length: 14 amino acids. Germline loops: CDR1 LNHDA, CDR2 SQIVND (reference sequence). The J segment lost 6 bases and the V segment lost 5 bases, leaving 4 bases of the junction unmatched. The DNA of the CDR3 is TGTGCCAGTAGTTTACGGACAGGGGATGAAAAACTGTTTTTT. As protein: CASSLRTGDEKLFF.

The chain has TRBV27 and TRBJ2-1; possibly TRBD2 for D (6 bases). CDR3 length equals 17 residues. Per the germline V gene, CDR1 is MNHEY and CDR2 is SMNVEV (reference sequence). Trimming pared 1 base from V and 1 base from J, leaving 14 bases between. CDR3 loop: CASSLFFSGGSYNEQFF. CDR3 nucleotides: TGTGCCAGCAGTTTATTTTTTAGCGGCGGTTCCTACAATGAGCAGTTCTTC.

The CDR3 DNA is TGTGCCAGCAGCCAAGGGACTAGCGGGAACACCGGGGAGCTGTTTTTT. Translating gives CASSQGTSGNTGELFF. The chain uses TRBV11-2 and TRBJ2-2; 11 bases agree with TRBD2. Per germline, CDR1 SGHAT and CDR2 FQNNGV. The CDR3 runs to 16 residues. V was pared by 5 bases and J by 1 base, with 3 bases of the junction left unmatched.